This T cell receptor beta chain is from a study of beta chain features in type 1 diabetes. Points from the study as a whole: Individuals with type 1 diabetes displayed fewer insertions and more deletions at VDJ junctions. There was a moderate but significant shortening of TCRB CDR3s in all four CD4+ subsets of Type 1 diabetes patients.

Only a few counts were recorded for this clone. The antigen remains undetermined. Sequenced material consisted of expressed TCRB transcripts (all of the isolated RNA was reverse transcribed). TCRdb keeps only in-frame clones here, not all; method: immunoSEQ multiplex PCR. This sample has approximately 600,000 clones; around 12% occur once, and the top ten carry 0.095% to 0.15%. Germline trimming cut 3 bases from V and 4 bases from J; bases unmatched to any gene: 1. Per germline, CDR1 KGHSH and CDR2 LQKENI. The CDR3 length is 13 residues. This receptor was taken from a man in his thirties or forties with type 1 diabetes. The sample was naive CD4+ T cells from blood. The V and J genes are TRBV18 and TRBJ1-1; 8 bases agree with TRBD1. For the CDR3, the DNA is TGTGCCAGCTCACCTGGGACAGGCACTGAAGCTTTCTTT. Translated, it gives CASSPGTGTEAFF. Supplemented by reference TRBV18 and TRBJ1-1, the full variable domain reads NAGVMQNPRHLVRRRGQEARLRCSPMKGHSHVYWYRQLPEEGLKFMVYLQKENIIDESGMPKERFSAEFPKEGPSILRIQQVVRGDSAAYFCASSPGTGTEAFFGQGTRLTVV.